Below are 8 T cell receptor beta chains sequenced from a single sample in a study of blood T cell repertoires in COVID-19. The assay was immunoSEQ multiplex PCR, and TCRdb's table has in-frame clones only and misses some. The data contain about 200,000 clones, 90% of them singletons. The sequenced sample consisted of PBMCs or T cells enriched from blood (not recorded which). The receptors stem from a man aged 30 to 45 who had recovered from COVID-19.

V usage is TRBV7-2 and J usage is TRBJ1-3; D unresolved. This CDR3 has 14 residues. V shed 5 bases and J shed 0 bases, with 8 bases lying between them. The V gene's germline CDR1 is SGHTA and CDR2 FQGNSA. CDR3 region: CASSLGLSGNTIYF. The CDR3 DNA is TGTGCCAGCAGCCTCGGACTCTCTGGAAACACCATATATTTT.

This chain uses TRBV9 with TRBJ2-1, with TRBD1 as a possible D gene (6 bases). This CDR3 has 16 residues. V lost 2 bases, J lost 3 bases, and 15 bases lay in between. Germline V gives CDR1 SGDLS, CDR2 YYNGEE. CDR3 loop: CASSVGPGVLYNEQFF. CDR3 sequence (DNA): TGTGCCAGCAGCGTCGGGCCAGGGGTTCTCTACAATGAGCAGTTCTTC.

The chain couples TRBV6-2 or TRBV6-3 to TRBJ2-3, with 7 nucleotides matching TRBD1. The germline CDR1 and CDR2 sequences are MNHEY and SVGEGT. After removal of 4 bases from V and 6 bases from J, the junction contained 10 bases not matched to a gene. CDR3 size: 15 residues. The CDR3 sequence is CASSLTLQGWDTQYF. The CDR3, as DNA: TGTGCCAGCAGTTTAACCCTACAGGGGTGGGATACGCAGTATTTT.

This chain joins TRBV14 and TRBJ2-4; 8 bases align to TRBD2. The CDR3 runs 17 residues. V lost 1 base, J lost 4 bases, and 9 bases stayed unmatched. The germline V gene has CDR1 SGHDN and CDR2 FVKESK. In DNA, the CDR3 is TGTGCCAGCAGCCAAGCCCCTGGGGGGACTAGAAAAAACATTCAGTACTTC. Residues: CASSQAPGGTRKNIQYF.

The V call is TRBV24-1, the J call TRBJ2-1; maybe TRBD1 (6 bases). The CDR3 totals 16 residues. Looked up from germline, CDR1 is KGHDR and CDR2 is SFDVKD. Trimming shortened V by 3 bases and J by 5 bases, and 16 bases separated the two germline ends. CDR3 in amino acids: CATSDLTGPSHNEQFF. The CDR3 bases are TGTGCCACCAGTGATCTCACAGGGCCCAGCCACAATGAGCAGTTCTTC.

V gene TRBV25-1 combines with J gene TRBJ2-6; a weak D match, TRBD1 (5 bases). Germline V gene lookup returns CDR1 MGHDK and CDR2 SYGVNS. V was shortened by 7 bases and J by 0 bases, with 10 bases between the two germline ends. CDR3 length: 15 residues. CDR3 amino acids: CASKKQGSGANVLTF. For the CDR3, the DNA is TGTGCCAGCAAGAAGCAGGGCTCTGGGGCCAACGTCCTGACTTTC.

The chain links TRBV18 to TRBJ2-3, with D possibly being TRBD1 (8 bases). Germline V CDR1 and CDR2: KGHSH, LQKENI. The CDR3 is 17 amino acids. V lost 0 bases to trimming and J lost 2 bases, with 15 bases between them. The DNA for the CDR3 is TGTGCCAGCTCACCACCTTACAGGGGGGGAGACACAGATACGCAGTATTTT. This codes for CASSPPYRGGDTDTQYF.

The chain recombines TRBV7-6 with TRBJ2-7; 7 nucleotides line up with TRBD2. Unmatched junction bases numbered 8, after V lost 4 bases and J lost 5 bases. CDR3 length: 14 residues. Germline CDR1 is SGHVS and CDR2 is FNYEAQ. CDR3 protein: CASSWAGEGNEQYF. In DNA, the CDR3 is TGTGCCAGCAGCTGGGCGGGAGAGGGGAACGAGCAGTACTTC.